The 24 T cell receptor beta chains presented below share a single source sample, sequenced in a study of T cell responses to AZD1222 COVID-19 vaccine. Repertoires were generated with immunoSEQ multiplex PCR, while TCRdb's copy carries only in-frame clones and drops some. Of 80,000 or so clones listed, approximately 90% were seen once; the top ten hold about 1.6%. Sequenced material: peripheral blood, taken on day 0 of AZD1222 vaccination. Receptors originate from an adult in good health.

V gene TRBV11-2 combines with J gene TRBJ2-7; 7 bases fit TRBD2. Germline CDR1 is SGHAT and CDR2 is FQNNGV. The length of the CDR3 is 15 residues. V trimming: 2 bases; J trimming: 2 bases; junction bases outside the gene matches: 6. Here the CDR3 reads CASSLLVGGPYEQYF. The CDR3, as DNA: TGTGCCAGCAGCTTACTGGTGGGAGGGCCCTACGAGCAGTACTTC.

The gene calls are TRBV7-3 and TRBJ2-1, with 7 bases identical to TRBD1. The V gene end was trimmed by 4 bases and the J gene end by 5 bases; junction bases not matched to a gene: 8. Per germline, CDR1 SGHTA and CDR2 FQGTGA. The CDR3 is made up of 15 amino acids. CDR3 sequence: CASSSTGDRNNEQFF. In nucleotides, the CDR3 is TGTGCCAGCAGCTCCACCGGGGACAGAAACAATGAGCAGTTCTTC.

The chain recombines TRBV2 with TRBJ1-1; 9 bases align to TRBD1. Germline CDR1 is SNHLY and CDR2 is FYNNEI. V gave up 5 bases and J gave up 3 bases; unmatched junction bases: 13. The CDR3 spans 17 residues. The CDR3 sequence: CASSRDTGGAFDTEAFF. The CDR3 coding sequence is TGTGCCAGCAGTCGAGACACAGGGGGCGCGTTTGACACTGAAGCTTTCTTT.

The chain uses TRBV28 and TRBJ1-5; the D gene is possibly TRBD1 (6 bases). The length of the CDR3 is 14 residues. The V end was cut by 7 bases, the J end by 4 bases, with 14 bases between. Germline assignment: CDR1 MDHEN and CDR2 SYDVKM. The CDR3 loop reads CASKGQTLNQPQHF. The DNA of the CDR3 is TGTGCCAGCAAGGGACAAACCCTAAATCAGCCCCAGCATTTT.

This chain links TRBV18 with TRBJ1-4; D gene uncertain. Germline V lookup: CDR1 KGHSH, CDR2 LQKENI. CDR3 length: 12 amino acids. Deletions cut 3 bases from V and 5 bases from J, with 4 bases between. The CDR3 loop is CASSPANEKLFF. The CDR3 region has the DNA TGTGCCAGCTCACCCGCAAATGAAAAACTGTTTTTT.

The chain joins TRBV9 to TRBJ2-3; 12 bases are shared with TRBD2. The CDR3 contains 17 residues. Per the germline V gene, CDR1 is SGDLS and CDR2 is YYNGEE. V gave up 3 bases and J gave up 4 bases; unmatched junction bases: 9. CDR3: CASSELGLAGMPDTQYF. In DNA, the CDR3 is TGTGCCAGCAGCGAGCTCGGACTAGCGGGAATGCCAGATACGCAGTATTTT.

The chain recombines TRBV6-4 with TRBJ1-1, with a tentative D call TRBD1 (6 bases). CDR1 is MRHNA, CDR2 SNTAGT, per germline. V lost 5 bases and J lost 6, with 16 bases in between. The CDR3 length is 14 residues. The CDR3 region is CASSLTGTASEAFF. CDR3 DNA sequence: TGTGCCAGCAGTCTCACAGGGACTGCGTCTGAAGCTTTCTTT.

The chain carries TRBV19 and TRBJ1-1; perhaps TRBD1 as D (5 bases). Germline values: CDR1 LNHDA, CDR2 SQIVND (reference sequence). V was clipped by 6 bases and J by 1 base, with 9 bases between them. This CDR3 region has 13 residues. The CDR3 protein is CASSSDRNTEAFF. The CDR3 bases are TGTGCCAGTAGCTCCGACAGGAACACTGAAGCTTTCTTT.

CDR3: CASRVDSPLHF. The CDR3 DNA reads TGTGCCAGCAGGGTGGATTCACCCCTCCACTTT. The chain joins TRBV6-5 to TRBJ1-6; no clear D. V was shortened by 6 bases and J by 8 bases, with 5 bases between the two germline ends. This CDR3 spans 11 amino acids. CDR1 MNHEY and CDR2 SVGAGI come from the germline V gene.

This sequence joins TRBV9 and TRBJ2-1, with a tentative D call TRBD2 (5 bases). This CDR3 is built from 14 residues. Trimming stripped 0 bases from V and 6 bases from J, with 10 bases between. Germline V gene data show CDR1 as SGDLS and CDR2 as YYNGEE. The CDR3 DNA is TGTGCCAGCAGCGTAGTCGGTAGCGCCAATGAGCAGTTCTTC. Translation gives CASSVVGSANEQFF.

The V and J genes are TRBV6-2 or TRBV6-3 and TRBJ1-1; 7 nucleotides agree with TRBD1. The CDR3 is 16 amino acids. Germline assignment: CDR1 MNHEY and CDR2 SVGEGT. The ends lost 2 bases at V and 4 bases at J; junction bases unmatched: 10. CDR3 nucleotides: TGTGCCAGCAGTTACCCACCAGCCTCAGGGGGCACTGAAGCTTTCTTT. Translation: CASSYPPASGGTEAFF.

The chain uses TRBV2 and TRBJ1-5, with 8 bases lining up with TRBD1. CDR3 length equals 15 residues. V was clipped by 7 bases and J by 6 bases; unmatched bases: 11. The V gene's germline CDR1 is SNHLY and CDR2 FYNNEI. CDR3 coding DNA: TGTGCCAGCACCTTTGGACAGGGAAGGCGTCAGCCCCAGCATTTT. Translating it yields CASTFGQGRRQPQHF.

This chain links TRBV5-1 with TRBJ1-1; tentative D call: TRBD1 (5 bases). Deletions cut 4 bases from V and 1 base from J, with 11 bases between. From germline, CDR1 is SGHRS and CDR2 YFSETQ. There are 14 residues in the CDR3. The CDR3 loop is CASSPGPGNTEAFF. The CDR3 DNA sequence: TGCGCCAGCAGCCCGGGGCCCGGGAACACTGAAGCTTTCTTT.

V usage is TRBV6-2 or TRBV6-3 and J usage is TRBJ1-2, with 9 bases identical to TRBD1. The germline V gene encodes CDR1 MNHEY and CDR2 SVGEGT. V was clipped by 4 bases and J by 4 bases; unmatched bases: 7. This CDR3 has 15 amino acids. The CDR3 is CASSLGQGSFYGYTF. The CDR3, as DNA: TGTGCCAGCAGTTTAGGACAGGGGAGTTTCTATGGCTACACCTTC.

V is TRBV18 and J is TRBJ2-1; TRBD1 aligns across 7 bases. V was pared by 3 bases and J by 4 bases, with 6 bases of the junction left unmatched. This CDR3 spans 15 amino acids. Germline CDR1 is KGHSH and CDR2 is LQKENI. Here the CDR3 DNA reads TGTGCCAGCTCACCTATGGCAGGGGGATACAATGAGCAGTTCTTC. Translation gives CASSPMAGGYNEQFF.

The chain is built from TRBV27 and TRBJ1-5; D remains ambiguous. Trimming took off 2 bases at V and 4 bases at J, with 6 bases between the two ends. This CDR3 is built from 13 residues. From germline, CDR1 is MNHEY and CDR2 SMNVEV (reference sequence). CDR3 nucleotide sequence: TGTGCCAGCAGTTTAACCCTTAATCAGCCCCAGCATTTT. Protein: CASSLTLNQPQHF.

The rearrangement joins TRBV7-3 to TRBJ2-1; the D gene is possibly TRBD2 (5 bases). The CDR3 has 15 residues. V lost 1 base and J lost 1, with 8 bases in between. The V gene's germline CDR1 is SGHTA and CDR2 FQGTGA. The CDR3 loop is CASSLMGESYNEQFF. In nucleotides, the CDR3 is TGTGCCAGCAGCTTAATGGGAGAATCCTACAATGAGCAGTTCTTC.

The chain combines TRBV27 with TRBJ2-1, with a weak D call TRBD1 (6 bases). Trimming shortened V by 7 bases and J by 7 bases, and 20 bases separated the two germline ends. Germline CDR1 MNHEY, CDR2 SMNVEV (reference sequence). CDR3 length equals 15 residues. As DNA, the CDR3 is TGTGCCAGCAACTATCCCGGGACAAGAGGGAATGAGCAGTTCTTC. Its translation: CASNYPGTRGNEQFF.

This sequence joins TRBV11-3 and TRBJ2-3; 11 nucleotides align to TRBD2. Germline trimming cut 1 base from V and 2 bases from J; bases unmatched to any gene: 5. The CDR3 spans 17 residues. Germline V gene sequence: CDR1 SGHNT, CDR2 YENEEA. In DNA form, the CDR3 reads TGTGCCAGCAGCTTAGGACTAGCGGGAAGGTTCACAGATACGCAGTATTTT. Translating gives CASSLGLAGRFTDTQYF. Together with reference TRBV11-3 and TRBJ2-3, the CDR3 gives the full variable domain: EAGVVQSPRYKIIEKKQPVAFWCNPISGHNTLYWYLQNLGQGPELLIRYENEEAVDDSQLPKDRFSAERLKGVDSTLKIQPAELGDSAVYLCASSLGLAGRFTDTQYFGPGTRLTVL.

V usage is TRBV6-5 and J usage is TRBJ1-5; TRBD1 might be the D (5 bases). The V end lost 8 bases, the J end lost 6 bases, and 17 bases lay between the germline ends. Germline CDR1 MNHEY, CDR2 SVGAGI. This CDR3 comprises 14 residues. The CDR3 region has the DNA TGTGCCAGCGGTCCTAGGGGAAGGGGTCAGCCCCAGCATTTT. As protein: CASGPRGRGQPQHF.

The rearrangement links TRBV7-8 to TRBJ2-3; possible D gene TRBD2, 6 bases. The CDR3 loop spans 17 amino acids. Germline-derived CDR1 and CDR2 are SGHVS and FQNEAQ. The ends were cut back, 1 base at V and 2 bases at J, with 16 bases in the middle. The CDR3 nucleotides are TGTGCCAGCAGCTTAGATCGGGGGTCAGCGATCACAGATACGCAGTATTTT. It yields the protein CASSLDRGSAITDTQYF.

The V call is TRBV4-2, the J call TRBJ1-5, with a weak D call TRBD1 (5 bases). Germline V gives CDR1 LGHNA, CDR2 YNFKEQ. V lost 6 bases to trimming and J lost 1 base, with 22 bases between them. This CDR3 spans 18 amino acids. CDR3 loop: CASRTGGTGMLSNQPQHF. DNA for the CDR3: TGTGCCAGCAGGACGGGCGGGACTGGTATGTTGAGCAATCAGCCCCAGCATTTT.

The chain links TRBV18 to TRBJ2-2; D gene ambiguous. This CDR3 spans 15 amino acids. Looked up from germline, CDR1 is KGHSH and CDR2 is LQKENI. The germline V and J ends were trimmed by 4 bases and 2 bases, with 11 bases remaining between them. This chain's CDR3 is CASSRGLGNTGELFF. In nucleotides, the CDR3 is TGTGCCAGCTCACGGGGTTTAGGCAACACCGGGGAGCTGTTTTTT. Together with reference TRBV18 and TRBJ2-2, the CDR3 gives the full variable domain: NAGVMQNPRHLVRRRGQEARLRCSPMKGHSHVYWYRQLPEEGLKFMVYLQKENIIDESGMPKERFSAEFPKEGPSILRIQQVVRGDSAAYFCASSRGLGNTGELFFGEGSRLTVL.

This chain links TRBV30 with TRBJ1-2; no definite D call. Germline CDR1 reads GTSNPN; CDR2 reads SVGIG (reference sequence). Trimming stripped 7 bases from V and 2 bases from J, with 8 bases between. This CDR3 is 11 amino acids long. The CDR3 is CASGLNYGYTF. In DNA form, the CDR3 reads TGTGCCTCTGGACTGAACTATGGCTACACCTTC.